This TCR beta chain was observed in a study of neoadjuvant anti-PD-1 for oral cavity cancer. The junction had 12 bases not matched to a gene; V was cut back by 5 bases and J by 8 bases. Germline CDR1 and CDR2: LNHDA and SQIVND (reference sequence). The CDR3 spans 15 residues. Sequenced by immunoSEQ multiplex PCR; TCRdb stores in-frame clones only, minus some. This table has approximately 13,000 clones, around three fifths appearing once. The TCR sequence derives from a person between 35 and 79 years old with oral cavity squamous cell carcinoma. V and J are TRBV19 and TRBJ1-2, with 9 bases fitting TRBD1. The sample in question was PBMCs, obtained before nivolumab (anti-PD-1) treatment. The CDR3 coding sequence is TGTGCCAGTAGTGTCCCCGGACAGGGGCAAGTAGGCTACACCTTC. Protein product: CASSVPGQGQVGYTF.